The rows below give T cell receptor beta chains drawn from one sample of a study of shared clonotypes between healthy human individuals. Only in-frame clones appear in the TCRdb table, and some are missing; sequencing was by immunoSEQ multiplex PCR. In the table there are 2 million to 3 million clones, approximately 93% of which are singletons. The sample comprised naive CD4+ T cells from PBMCs. The receptor set was obtained from a man between 18 and 35 years old in good health. Some clones in this sample may be carry-over from other donors' samples. The CDR3 runs from the conserved cysteine through the conserved F or W. D genes are given only for firm matches. The listing skips clone size in some rows; elsewhere it reads once, few, many or a size class.

v_call: TRBV4-2
clone_size: once
d_call: NA
j_call: TRBJ2-1
cdr3_nt: TGTGCCAGCAGCCAAGATCCCGGGAGCCCCTACAATGAGCAGTTCTTC
cdr3_aa: CASSQDPGSPYNEQFF

v_call: TRBV2
clone_size: NA
d_call: NA
j_call: TRBJ1-4
cdr3_nt: TGTGCCAGCAGTGGCAGAATAAATGAAAAACTGTTTTTT
cdr3_aa: CASSGRINEKLFF

v_call: TRBV28
clone_size: NA
d_call: NA
j_call: TRBJ1-4
cdr3_nt: TGTGCCAGCCAAGAAGGGGCTCGGAATGAAAAACTGTTTTTT
cdr3_aa: CASQEGARNEKLFF

v_call: TRBV6-6
clone_size: NA
d_call: NA
j_call: TRBJ1-5
cdr3_nt: TGTGCCAGCAGTTACTCGAGTACAAATCAGCCCCAGCATTTT
cdr3_aa: CASSYSSTNQPQHF

v_call: TRBV5-1
clone_size: NA
d_call: TRBD2
j_call: TRBJ2-7
cdr3_nt: TGCGCCAGCAGCTTTGCGGGAGGCGCCGCTGACGAGCAGTACTTC
cdr3_aa: CASSFAGGAADEQYF

v_call: TRBV7-9
clone_size: NA
d_call: TRBD2
j_call: TRBJ2-7
cdr3_nt: TGTGCCAGCAGCTCAAACCCGGGACTAGGGGTGGGAGGGTCCTACGAGCAGTACTTC
cdr3_aa: CASSSNPGLGVGGSYEQYF

v_call: TRBV19
clone_size: NA
d_call: TRBD1
j_call: TRBJ1-2
cdr3_nt: TGTGCCAGTAGTACCAGACAGGGGACAGCGCACTATGGCTACACCTTC
cdr3_aa: CASSTRQGTAHYGYTF

v_call: TRBV19
clone_size: NA
d_call: NA
j_call: TRBJ2-3
cdr3_nt: TGTGCCAGTAGTATAGCCCGGAGGGGCACAGATACGCAGTATTTT
cdr3_aa: CASSIARRGTDTQYF

v_call: TRBV5-4
clone_size: NA
d_call: TRBD1
j_call: TRBJ2-7
cdr3_nt: TGTGCCAGCAGCTCGGACAGGGGCCAGCAGTACTTC
cdr3_aa: CASSSDRGQQYF

v_call: TRBV27
clone_size: NA
d_call: TRBD1
j_call: TRBJ1-2
cdr3_nt: TGTGCCAGCAGCCCCACAGGGGCTGGCTACACCTTC
cdr3_aa: CASSPTGAGYTF

v_call: TRBV7-2
clone_size: NA
d_call: NA
j_call: TRBJ1-3
cdr3_nt: TGTGCCAGCAGCGCGCAGGGTTTTCGAAACACCATATATTTT
cdr3_aa: CASSAQGFRNTIYF

v_call: TRBV29-1
clone_size: NA
d_call: NA
j_call: TRBJ1-5
cdr3_nt: TGCAGCGTTGGTGGGAGTAACAATCAGCCCCAGCATTTT
cdr3_aa: CSVGGSNNQPQHF

v_call: TRBV29-1
clone_size: NA
d_call: TRBD2
j_call: TRBJ2-1
cdr3_nt: TGCAGCGTACGACTAGCGACAATGGGGCGCAATGAGCAGTTCTTC
cdr3_aa: CSVRLATMGRNEQFF

v_call: TRBV29-1
clone_size: NA
d_call: NA
j_call: TRBJ1-4
cdr3_nt: TGCAGCGCAATGGGGCGAACTAATGAAAAACTGTTTTTT
cdr3_aa: CSAMGRTNEKLFF

v_call: TRBV6-5
clone_size: NA
d_call: TRBD2
j_call: TRBJ2-1
cdr3_nt: TGTGCCAGCAGTCGGGGGGGGCTGCAGTTCGCTGAGCAGTTCTTC
cdr3_aa: CASSRGGLQFAEQFF

v_call: TRBV18
clone_size: NA
d_call: NA
j_call: TRBJ2-3
cdr3_nt: TGTGCCAGCTCCCCGGCAGATACGCAGTATTTT
cdr3_aa: CASSPADTQYF

v_call: TRBV28
clone_size: NA
d_call: TRBD1
j_call: TRBJ1-5
cdr3_nt: TGTGCCAGCAGTTTAGCCCCCCCCGGGACAGGGGGCAATCAGCCCCAGCATTTT
cdr3_aa: CASSLAPPGTGGNQPQHF

v_call: TRBV6-5
clone_size: NA
d_call: NA
j_call: TRBJ2-1
cdr3_nt: TGTGCCAGCAGTTACTCAACTGGTAGTAATGAGCAGTTCTTC
cdr3_aa: CASSYSTGSNEQFF

v_call: TRBV27
clone_size: NA
d_call: NA
j_call: TRBJ2-7
cdr3_nt: TGTGCCAGCAGTTTTGGAGGGAGACTCTACGAGCAGTACTTC
cdr3_aa: CASSFGGRLYEQYF

v_call: TRBV28
clone_size: NA
d_call: TRBD2
j_call: TRBJ2-7
cdr3_nt: TGTGCCAGCAGTGCGCCGGGACTACCCTACGAGCAGTACTTC
cdr3_aa: CASSAPGLPYEQYF

v_call: TRBV7-9
clone_size: NA
d_call: TRBD1
j_call: TRBJ2-7
cdr3_nt: TGTGCCAGCAGCACACGGACAGGTTATTACTACGAGCAGTACTTC
cdr3_aa: CASSTRTGYYYEQYF

v_call: TRBV2
clone_size: NA
d_call: TRBD2
j_call: TRBJ2-1
cdr3_nt: TGTGCCAGCAGTGAATTACTAGCGGGAGTTGGTGAGCAGTTCTTC
cdr3_aa: CASSELLAGVGEQFF

v_call: TRBV7-6
clone_size: NA
d_call: TRBD1
j_call: TRBJ2-1
cdr3_nt: TGTGCCAGCAGCTCTCTCCCCGACGACAGGGTAATGTACAATGAGCAGTTCTTC
cdr3_aa: CASSSLPDDRVMYNEQFF

v_call: TRBV28
clone_size: NA
d_call: NA
j_call: TRBJ2-7
cdr3_nt: TGTGCCAGCAGTCCGGGACCCCACTACGAGCAGTACTTC
cdr3_aa: CASSPGPHYEQYF

v_call: TRBV2
clone_size: once
d_call: NA
j_call: TRBJ2-7
cdr3_nt: TGTGCCACAAGGCGTCTCAACGAGCAGTACTTC
cdr3_aa: CATRRLNEQYF

v_call: TRBV5-5
clone_size: NA
d_call: NA
j_call: TRBJ2-2
cdr3_nt: TGTGCCAGCAGCAGCCGACAGTACACAAGCACCGGGGAGCTGTTTTTT
cdr3_aa: CASSSRQYTSTGELFF

v_call: TRBV7-2
clone_size: NA
d_call: NA
j_call: TRBJ2-5
cdr3_nt: TGTGCCAGCAGCCCAAAAGCGGTCCAAGAGACCCAGTACTTC
cdr3_aa: CASSPKAVQETQYF

v_call: TRBV5-1
clone_size: NA
d_call: NA
j_call: TRBJ2-7
cdr3_nt: TGCGCCAGCTCGGGTGCAGGGTCCGGCGACGAGCAGTACTTC
cdr3_aa: CASSGAGSGDEQYF

v_call: TRBV30
clone_size: NA
d_call: TRBD1
j_call: TRBJ1-3
cdr3_nt: TGTGCCTGGAGCCGCGTAGACAGGGTGGCTGACACCATATATTTT
cdr3_aa: CAWSRVDRVADTIYF

v_call: TRBV28
clone_size: NA
d_call: NA
j_call: TRBJ2-7
cdr3_nt: TGTGCCAGCAGCAAGACGGGACCCTACGAGCAGTACTTC
cdr3_aa: CASSKTGPYEQYF

v_call: TRBV10-3
clone_size: NA
d_call: TRBD2
j_call: TRBJ2-3
cdr3_nt: TGTGCCATCAGTCGGAGAGCGGGAGGGAGCACAGATACGCAGTATTTT
cdr3_aa: CAISRRAGGSTDTQYF

v_call: TRBV7-2
clone_size: NA
d_call: NA
j_call: TRBJ2-3
cdr3_nt: TGTGCCAGCAGCTTAGCGAGGGACACAGATACGCAGTATTTT
cdr3_aa: CASSLARDTDTQYF

v_call: TRBV2
clone_size: NA
d_call: NA
j_call: TRBJ2-4
cdr3_nt: TGTGCCAGCAGTGATCTGGGAACAGGGTTAGGAAACATTCAGTACTTC
cdr3_aa: CASSDLGTGLGNIQYF

v_call: TRBV7-2
clone_size: NA
d_call: NA
j_call: TRBJ1-1
cdr3_nt: TGTGCCAGCAGCTTTCGTAGAGTGTCGAACACTGAAGCTTTCTTT
cdr3_aa: CASSFRRVSNTEAFF

v_call: TRBV5-4
clone_size: few
d_call: NA
j_call: TRBJ1-1
cdr3_nt: TGTGCCAGCAGCTTGGACTTGGAAAGAGTTGAAGCTTTCTTT
cdr3_aa: CASSLDLERVEAFF